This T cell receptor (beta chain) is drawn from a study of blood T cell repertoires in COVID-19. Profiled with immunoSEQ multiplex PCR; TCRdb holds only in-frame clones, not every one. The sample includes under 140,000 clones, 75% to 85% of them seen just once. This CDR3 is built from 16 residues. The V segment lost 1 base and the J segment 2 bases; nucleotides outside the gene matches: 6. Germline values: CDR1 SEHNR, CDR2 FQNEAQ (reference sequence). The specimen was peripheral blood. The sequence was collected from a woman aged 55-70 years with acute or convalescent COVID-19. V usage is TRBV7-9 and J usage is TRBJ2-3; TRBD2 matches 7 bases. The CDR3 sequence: CASSLGRGELTDTQYF. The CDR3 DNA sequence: TGTGCCAGCAGCTTAGGACGGGGGGAACTCACAGATACGCAGTATTTT.